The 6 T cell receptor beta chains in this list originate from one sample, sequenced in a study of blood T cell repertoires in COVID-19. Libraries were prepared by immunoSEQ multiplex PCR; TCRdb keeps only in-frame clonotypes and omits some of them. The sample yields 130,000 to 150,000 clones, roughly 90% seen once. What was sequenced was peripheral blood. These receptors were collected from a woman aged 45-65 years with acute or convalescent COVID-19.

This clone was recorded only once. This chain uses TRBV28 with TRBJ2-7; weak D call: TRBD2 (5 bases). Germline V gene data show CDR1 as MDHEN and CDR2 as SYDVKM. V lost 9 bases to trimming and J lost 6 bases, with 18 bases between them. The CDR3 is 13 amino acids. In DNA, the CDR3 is TGTGCCAGTCACCTGGTACGGGGAACCGAGCAGTACTTC. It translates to CASHLVRGTEQYF.

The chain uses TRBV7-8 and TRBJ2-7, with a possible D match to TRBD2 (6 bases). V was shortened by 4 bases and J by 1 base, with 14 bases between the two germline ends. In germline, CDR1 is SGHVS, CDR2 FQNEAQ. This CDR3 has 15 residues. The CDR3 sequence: CASSYRPRDSYEQYF. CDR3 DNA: TGTGCCAGCAGCTATAGGCCGCGGGATTCCTACGAGCAGTACTTC. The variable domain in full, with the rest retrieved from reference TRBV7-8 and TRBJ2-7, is GAGVSQSPRYKVAKRGQDVALRCDPISGHVSLFWYQQALGQGPEFLTYFQNEAQLDKSGLPSDRFFAERPEGSVSTLKIQRTQQEDSAVYLCASSYRPRDSYEQYFGPGTRLTVT.

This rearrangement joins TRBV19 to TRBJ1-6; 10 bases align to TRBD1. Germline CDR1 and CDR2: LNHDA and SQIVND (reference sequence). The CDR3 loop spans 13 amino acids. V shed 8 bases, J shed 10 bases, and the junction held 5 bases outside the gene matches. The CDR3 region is CASGTGDGSPLHF. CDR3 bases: TGTGCCAGTGGGACAGGGGATGGGTCACCCCTCCACTTT.

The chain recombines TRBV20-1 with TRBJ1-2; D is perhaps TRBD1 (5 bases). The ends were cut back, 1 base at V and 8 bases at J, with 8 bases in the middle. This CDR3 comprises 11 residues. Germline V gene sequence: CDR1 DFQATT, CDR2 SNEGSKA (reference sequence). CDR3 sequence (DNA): TGCAGTGCTAGAGGGGGCCAAGGCTACACCTTC. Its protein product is CSARGGQGYTF.

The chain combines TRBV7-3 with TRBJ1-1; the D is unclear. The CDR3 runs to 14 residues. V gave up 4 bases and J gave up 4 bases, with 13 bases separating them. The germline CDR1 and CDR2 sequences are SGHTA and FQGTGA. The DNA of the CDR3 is TGTGCCAGCAGCTCCGGGCCCCGGGGCACTGAAGCTTTCTTT. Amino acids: CASSSGPRGTEAFF. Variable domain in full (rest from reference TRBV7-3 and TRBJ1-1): GAGVSQTPSNKVTEKGKYVELRCDPISGHTALYWYRQSLGQGPEFLIYFQGTGAADDSGLPNDRFFAVRPEGSVSTLKIQRTERGDSAVYLCASSSGPRGTEAFFGQGTRLTVV.

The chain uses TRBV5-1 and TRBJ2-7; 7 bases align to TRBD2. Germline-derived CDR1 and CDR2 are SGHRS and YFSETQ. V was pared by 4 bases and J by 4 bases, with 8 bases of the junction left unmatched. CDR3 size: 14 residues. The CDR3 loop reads CASSIAGGSYEQYF. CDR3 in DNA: TGCGCCAGCAGCATTGCCGGCGGGAGTTACGAGCAGTACTTC.